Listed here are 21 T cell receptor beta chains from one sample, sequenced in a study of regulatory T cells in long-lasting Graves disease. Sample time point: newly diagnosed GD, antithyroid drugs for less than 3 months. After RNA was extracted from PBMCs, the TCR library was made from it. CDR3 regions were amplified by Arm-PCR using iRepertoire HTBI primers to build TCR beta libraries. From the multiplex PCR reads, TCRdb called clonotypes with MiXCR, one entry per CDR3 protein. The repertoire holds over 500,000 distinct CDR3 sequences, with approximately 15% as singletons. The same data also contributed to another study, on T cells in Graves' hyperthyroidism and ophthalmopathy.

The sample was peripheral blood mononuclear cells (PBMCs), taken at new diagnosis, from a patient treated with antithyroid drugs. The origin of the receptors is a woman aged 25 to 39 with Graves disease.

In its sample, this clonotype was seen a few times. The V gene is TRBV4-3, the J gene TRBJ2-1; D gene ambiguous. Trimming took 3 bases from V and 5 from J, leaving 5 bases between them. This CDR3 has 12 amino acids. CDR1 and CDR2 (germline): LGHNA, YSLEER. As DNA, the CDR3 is TGCGCCAGCAGCCATCAGGACAATGAGCAGTTCTTC. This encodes CASSHQDNEQFF.

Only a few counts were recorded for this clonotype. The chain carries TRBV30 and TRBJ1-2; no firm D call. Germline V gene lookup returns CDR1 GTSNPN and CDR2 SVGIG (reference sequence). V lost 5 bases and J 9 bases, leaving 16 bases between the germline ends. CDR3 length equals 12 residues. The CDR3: CAWGNGRQRYTF. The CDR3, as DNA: TGTGCCTGGGGGAACGGGCGGCAGCGCTACACCTTC. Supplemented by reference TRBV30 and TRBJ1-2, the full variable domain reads SQTIHQWPATLVQPVGSPLSLECTVEGTSNPNLYWYRQAAGRGLQLLFYSVGIGQISSEVPQNLSASRPQDRQFILSSKKLLLSDSGFYLCAWGNGRQRYTFGSGTRLTVV.

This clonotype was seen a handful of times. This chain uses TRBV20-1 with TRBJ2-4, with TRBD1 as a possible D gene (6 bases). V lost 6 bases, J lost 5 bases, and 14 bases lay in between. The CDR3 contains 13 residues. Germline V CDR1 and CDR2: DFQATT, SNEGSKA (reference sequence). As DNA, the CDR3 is TGCAGTGCCTACGGGACACCCCAAAACATTCAGTACTTC. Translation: CSAYGTPQNIQYF.

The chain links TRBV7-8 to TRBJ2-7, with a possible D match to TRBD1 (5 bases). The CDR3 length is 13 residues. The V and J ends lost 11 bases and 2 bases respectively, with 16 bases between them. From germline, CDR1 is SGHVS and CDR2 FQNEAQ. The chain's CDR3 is CAVSGRATYEQYF. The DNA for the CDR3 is TGTGCCGTTTCGGGCAGGGCTACCTACGAGCAGTACTTC.

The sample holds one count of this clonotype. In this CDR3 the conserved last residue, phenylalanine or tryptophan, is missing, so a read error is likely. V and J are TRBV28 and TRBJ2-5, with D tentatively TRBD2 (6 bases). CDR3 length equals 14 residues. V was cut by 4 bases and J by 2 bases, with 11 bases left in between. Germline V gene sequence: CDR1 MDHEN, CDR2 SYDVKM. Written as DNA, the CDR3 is TGTGCCAGCAGTTCACCGGGAGCACAAGAGACCCAGTACCTC. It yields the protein CASSSPGAQETQYL.

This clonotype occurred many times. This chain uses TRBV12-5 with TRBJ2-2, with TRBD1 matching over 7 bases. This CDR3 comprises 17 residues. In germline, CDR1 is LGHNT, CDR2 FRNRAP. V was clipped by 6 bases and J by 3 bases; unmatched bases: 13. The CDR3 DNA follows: TGTGCTAGTGGCCCCCCCCAGAGAGGGGGCGACACCGGGGAGCTGTTTTTT. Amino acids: CASGPPQRGGDTGELFF.

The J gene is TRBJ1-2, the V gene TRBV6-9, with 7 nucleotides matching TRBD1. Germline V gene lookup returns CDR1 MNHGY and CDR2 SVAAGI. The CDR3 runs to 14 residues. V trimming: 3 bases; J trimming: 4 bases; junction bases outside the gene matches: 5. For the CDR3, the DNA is TGTGCCAGCAGTTACGCCGGACAGGCCTATGGCTACACCTTC. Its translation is CASSYAGQAYGYTF.

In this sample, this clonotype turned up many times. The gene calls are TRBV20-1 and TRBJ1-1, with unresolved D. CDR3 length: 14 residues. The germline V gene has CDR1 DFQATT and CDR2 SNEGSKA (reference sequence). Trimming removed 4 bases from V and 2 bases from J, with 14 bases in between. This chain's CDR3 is CSATVGSYNTEAFF. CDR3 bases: TGCAGTGCTACTGTGGGCAGCTATAACACTGAAGCTTTCTTT.

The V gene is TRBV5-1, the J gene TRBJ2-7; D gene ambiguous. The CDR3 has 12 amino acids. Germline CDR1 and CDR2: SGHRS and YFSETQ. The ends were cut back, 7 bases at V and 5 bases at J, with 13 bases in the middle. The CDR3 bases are TGCGCCAGCTCGTCGGGTGGGGACGAGCAGTACTTC. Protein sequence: CASSSGGDEQYF.

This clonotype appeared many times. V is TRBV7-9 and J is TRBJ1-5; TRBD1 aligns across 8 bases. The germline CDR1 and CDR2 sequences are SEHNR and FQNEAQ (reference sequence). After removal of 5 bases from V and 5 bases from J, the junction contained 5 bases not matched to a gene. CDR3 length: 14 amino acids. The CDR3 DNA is TGTGCCAGCAGCACTGGACAGGGCTATCAGCCCCAGCATTTT. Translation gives CASSTGQGYQPQHF.

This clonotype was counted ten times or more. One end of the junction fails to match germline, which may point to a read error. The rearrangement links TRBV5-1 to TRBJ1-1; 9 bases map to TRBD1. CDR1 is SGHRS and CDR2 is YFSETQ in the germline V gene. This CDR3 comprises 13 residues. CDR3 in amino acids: CASSAGTGLEAFF. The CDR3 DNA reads TGTGCCAGCAGTGCCGGGACAGGGCTTGAAGCTTTCTTT.

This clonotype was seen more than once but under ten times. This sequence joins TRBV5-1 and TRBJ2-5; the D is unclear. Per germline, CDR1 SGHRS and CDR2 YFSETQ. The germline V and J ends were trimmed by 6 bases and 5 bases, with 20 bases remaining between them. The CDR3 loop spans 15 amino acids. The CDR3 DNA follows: TGCGCCAGCATACGAGGTGAGGCGGAAGGGGAGACCCAGTACTTC. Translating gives CASIRGEAEGETQYF. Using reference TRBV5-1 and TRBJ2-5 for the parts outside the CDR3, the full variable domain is KAGVTQTPRYLIKTRGQQVTLSCSPISGHRSVSWYQQTPGQGLQFLFEYFSETQRNKGNFPGRFSGRQFSNSRSEMNVSTLELGDSALYLCASIRGEAEGETQYFGPGTRLLVL.

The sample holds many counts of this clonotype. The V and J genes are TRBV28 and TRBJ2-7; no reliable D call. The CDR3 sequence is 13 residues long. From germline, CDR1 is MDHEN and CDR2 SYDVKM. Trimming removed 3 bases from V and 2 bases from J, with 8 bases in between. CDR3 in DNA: TGTGCCAGCAGTTTCGACCATCCCTACGAGCAGTACTTC. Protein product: CASSFDHPYEQYF.

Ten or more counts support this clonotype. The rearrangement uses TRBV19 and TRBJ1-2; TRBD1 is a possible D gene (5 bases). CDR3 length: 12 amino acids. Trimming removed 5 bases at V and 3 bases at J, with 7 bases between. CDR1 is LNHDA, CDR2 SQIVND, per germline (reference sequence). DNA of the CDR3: TGTGCCAGTAGTCGGGGCGACTATGGCTACACCTTC. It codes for CASSRGDYGYTF.

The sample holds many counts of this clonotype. DNA of the CDR3: TGTGCCAGCAGTGCCTCCGGGACAGGGTACTACGAGCAGTACTTC. Encoded protein: CASSASGTGYYEQYF. The gene calls are TRBV28 and TRBJ2-7; 9 positions match TRBD1. Germline-derived CDR1 and CDR2 are MDHEN and SYDVKM. V was pared by 5 bases and J by 3 bases, with 8 bases of the junction left unmatched. CDR3 length equals 15 residues.

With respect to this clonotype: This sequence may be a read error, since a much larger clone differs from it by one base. This chain's CDR3 is CAGSRSGTSGIGEQFF. Here the CDR3 DNA reads TGTGCCGGCAGCCGATCCGGGACTAGCGGGATTGGTGAGCAGTTCTTC. V gene TRBV14 combines with J gene TRBJ2-1; 13 positions agree with TRBD2. The CDR3 covers 16 residues. Germline CDR1 reads SGHDN; CDR2 reads FVKESK.

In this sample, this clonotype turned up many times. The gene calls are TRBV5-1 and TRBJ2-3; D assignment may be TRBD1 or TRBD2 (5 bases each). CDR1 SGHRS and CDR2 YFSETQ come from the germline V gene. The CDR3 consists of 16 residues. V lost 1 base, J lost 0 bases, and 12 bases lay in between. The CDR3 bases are TGCGCCAGCAGCTTGATGGCAGGGAGTAGCACAGATACGCAGTATTTT. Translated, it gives CASSLMAGSSTDTQYF.

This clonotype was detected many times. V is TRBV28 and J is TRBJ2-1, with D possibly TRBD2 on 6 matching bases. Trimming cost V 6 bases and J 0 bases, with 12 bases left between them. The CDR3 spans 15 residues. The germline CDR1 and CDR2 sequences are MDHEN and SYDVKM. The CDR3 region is CASRPRGGSYNEQFF. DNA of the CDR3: TGTGCCAGCAGACCAAGGGGAGGCTCCTACAATGAGCAGTTCTTC.

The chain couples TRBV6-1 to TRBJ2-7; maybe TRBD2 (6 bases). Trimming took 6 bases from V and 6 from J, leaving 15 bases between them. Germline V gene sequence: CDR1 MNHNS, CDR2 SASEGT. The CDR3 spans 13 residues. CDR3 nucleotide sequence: TGTGCCAGCAGAGGGGACTTGAAGGGCGAGCAGTACTTC. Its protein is CASRGDLKGEQYF.

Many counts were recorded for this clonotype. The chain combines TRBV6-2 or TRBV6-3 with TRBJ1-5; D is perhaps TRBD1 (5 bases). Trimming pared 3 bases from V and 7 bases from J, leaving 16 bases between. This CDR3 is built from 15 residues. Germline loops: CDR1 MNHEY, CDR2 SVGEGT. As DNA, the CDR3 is TGTGCCAGCAGTTATGAAACGGGACGAGGGCAGCCCCAGCATTTT. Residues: CASSYETGRGQPQHF.

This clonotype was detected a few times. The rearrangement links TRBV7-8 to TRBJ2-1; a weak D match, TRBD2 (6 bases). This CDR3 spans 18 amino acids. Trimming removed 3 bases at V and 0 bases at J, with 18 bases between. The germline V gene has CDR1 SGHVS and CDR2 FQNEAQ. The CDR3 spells CASSFSLLAGLSYNEQFF. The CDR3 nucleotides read TGTGCCAGCAGCTTTTCCCTCCTGGCGGGACTCTCCTACAATGAGCAGTTCTTC.